These T cell receptor beta chains were read from a single sample in a study of T cell changes during pregnancy in multiple sclerosis. Profiling relied on immunoSEQ multiplex PCR, and the TCRdb table lists in-frame clones only, not all of them. Here the sample spans some 83,000 clones, roughly nine tenths being singletons. The sequenced sample was PBMCs, obtained in the first trimester of pregnancy. These receptors originate from a female donor in good health, serving as a control in a pregnancy study. Some clones in this sample may be carry-over from other donors' samples. CDR3s include the opening cysteine and the closing phenylalanine or tryptophan. Fields, in order: V gene, clone size, D gene, J gene, CDR3 DNA, CDR3 protein. The D gene is left open where the match is weak. Only some rows state a clone size, as once, few, many or a class for expanded clones.

>TRBV4-1|NA|TRBD1|TRBJ1-6
TGCGCCAGCAGCCAAACCCAGGGGGACCGGTCACCCCTCCACTTT
CASSQTQGDRSPLHF
>TRBV6-1|NA|TRBD1|TRBJ2-3
TGTGCCAGCAGTCAACAGGGGGCTAGCACAGATACGCAGTATTTT
CASSQQGASTDTQYF
>TRBV6-4|many|TRBD2|TRBJ2-1
TGTGCCAGCAGTGACATAACTAGCGGGGGTAATGAGCAGTTCTTC
CASSDITSGGNEQFF
>TRBV5-6|NA|NA|TRBJ1-5
TGTGCCAGCAGCTCGAAAGTCTTAGGGGGATATCAGCCCCAGCATTTT
CASSSKVLGGYQPQHF
>TRBV7-9|NA|NA|TRBJ2-7
TGTGCCAGCAGCTCATACCTGGGAGGGGGTCGGTCCTACGAGCAGTACTTC
CASSSYLGGGRSYEQYF
>TRBV28|NA|NA|TRBJ1-4
TGTGCCAGCAGCCCGACGTTGGGAGGGGAAAAACTGTTTTTT
CASSPTLGGEKLFF
>TRBV19|once|NA|TRBJ1-5
TGTGCCAGTAGTAATTATGACAGTTATAGCAATCAGCCCCAGCATTTT
CASSNYDSYSNQPQHF
>TRBV7-2|NA|NA|TRBJ2-1
TGTGCCAGCAGCTTCGACATCAGCTCCTACAATGAGCAGTTCTTC
CASSFDISSYNEQFF
>TRBV18|NA|NA|TRBJ2-5
TGTGCCAGCTCACCCGGGGAGAGGGAGACCCAGTACTTC
CASSPGERETQYF
>TRBV5-5|NA|TRBD1|TRBJ1-1
TGTGCCAGCAGTTTGCACCCGGGACAGGGGGCAGCGGAAGCTTTCTTT
CASSLHPGQGAAEAFF
>TRBV7-2|NA|NA|TRBJ2-1
TGTGCCAGCAGCTTTTTGGGGGCGAGCTCCTACAATGAGCAGTTCTTC
CASSFLGASSYNEQFF
>TRBV7-2|NA|NA|TRBJ2-3
TGTGCCAGCAGCTTAGAGATCAGGGGCACAGATACGCAGTATTTT
CASSLEIRGTDTQYF
>TRBV6-1|NA|TRBD2|TRBJ2-7
TGTGCCAGCAGTGAACTAGCGGGGGGCTCCTACGAGCAGTACTTC
CASSELAGGSYEQYF
>TRBV6-5|NA|NA|TRBJ2-5
TGTGCCAGCAGTTACGGGGCAGAACTAATAGAGACCCAGTACTTC
CASSYGAELIETQYF
>TRBV28|NA|TRBD1|TRBJ1-2
TGTGCCAGCAGTTCCACCGGGACAGACTATGGCTACACCTTC
CASSSTGTDYGYTF
>TRBV28|once|NA|TRBJ1-4
TGTGCCAGCAGTTCCCAGGGTGGGTCAACTAATGAAAAACTGTTTTTT
CASSSQGGSTNEKLFF
>TRBV11-2|NA|NA|TRBJ2-7
TGTGCCAGCAGCGCTAACGGGTACGAGCAGTACTTC
CASSANGYEQYF
>TRBV6-1|NA|TRBD1|TRBJ1-2
TGTGCCAGCAGTGCCCAGGGGGCAGGCTATGGCTACACCTTC
CASSAQGAGYGYTF
>TRBV28|NA|TRBD1|TRBJ1-6
TGTGCCAGCAGCTCTGGACAGGGAGCACCGGGTTCACCCCTCCACTTT
CASSSGQGAPGSPLHF
>TRBV4-1|once|TRBD2|TRBJ2-3
TGCGCCAGCAGCCAAGGATTAGCGGGGCTTGGGGATACGCAGTATTTT
CASSQGLAGLGDTQYF
>TRBV7-9|NA|NA|TRBJ2-5
TGTGCCAGCAGCCCTAGCAGACAGGTCCAAGAGACCCAGTACTTC
CASSPSRQVQETQYF
>TRBV5-8|NA|TRBD2|TRBJ2-7
TGTGCCAGCAGCTTGGGGACTAGCGGGGCCTACGAGCAGTACTTC
CASSLGTSGAYEQYF
>TRBV4-3|NA|NA|TRBJ2-7
TGCGCCAGCAGCCAAGAAAGGGGGGGGAGCTACGAGCAGTACTTC
CASSQERGGSYEQYF
>TRBV5-1|NA|TRBD2|TRBJ2-1
TGCGCCAGCAGCTTACTGGGTTCTAGCGGGAGTTTCTATGAGCAGTTCTTC
CASSLLGSSGSFYEQFF
>TRBV7-6|NA|NA|TRBJ2-6
TGTGCCAGCAGCTTAGGGCCACCCATCAGCTCTGGGGCCAACGTCCTGACTTTC
CASSLGPPISSGANVLTF
>TRBV19|NA|NA|TRBJ2-3
TGTGCCAGTAGTCCCAGGGGCACAGATACGCAGTATTTT
CASSPRGTDTQYF
>TRBV10-1|few|NA|TRBJ1-6
TGCGCCAGCAGTGTGGGGCAGCCGAATTCACCCCTCCACTTT
CASSVGQPNSPLHF
>TRBV18|NA|TRBD2|TRBJ2-1
TGTGCCAGCTCACCCTTCGAAGGACTAGCGGGGGCTAGCTCCTACAATGAGCAGTTCTTC
CASSPFEGLAGASSYNEQFF
>TRBV27|NA|NA|TRBJ2-7
TGTGCCAGCAGTTTTACAGGGCACTACGAGCAGTACTTC
CASSFTGHYEQYF
>TRBV5-8|NA|TRBD1|TRBJ2-7
TGTGCCAGCAGCTTTACCGGGACAGGGGGCGGCGAGCAGTACTTC
CASSFTGTGGGEQYF
>TRBV5-6|NA|TRBD2|TRBJ2-2
TGTGCCAGCAGCAATATGAGACTAGCGGTCCTCGGGGAGCTGTTTTTT
CASSNMRLAVLGELFF
>TRBV30|NA|NA|TRBJ1-2
TGTGCCTGGAGTGTTTTGGCAGGCTACAACTATGGCTACACCTTC
CAWSVLAGYNYGYTF
>TRBV5-4|NA|NA|TRBJ2-7
TGTGCCAGCAGCCATGACAGGTCCTACGAGCAGTACTTC
CASSHDRSYEQYF
>TRBV6-5|NA|NA|TRBJ1-1
TGTGCCAGCAGACTTTACAGGCACGCTTTCTTT
CASRLYRHAFF
>TRBV5-1|NA|NA|TRBJ2-1
TGCGCCAGCGGCTTGGCTGGGGGCGATGAGCAGTTCTTC
CASGLAGGDEQFF
>TRBV5-6|NA|NA|TRBJ2-1
TGTGCCAGCAGCTTGGTTGGGGGCCATGAGCAGTTCTTC
CASSLVGGHEQFF
>TRBV28|NA|NA|TRBJ1-5
TGTGCCAGCATTTATGGAGGGGATAGCAATCAGCCCCAGCATTTT
CASIYGGDSNQPQHF
>TRBV7-8|NA|NA|TRBJ1-2
TGTGCCAGCAGCTTAGAGGTACCGGGAAGGCCGGGCGGCTACACCTTC
CASSLEVPGRPGGYTF
>TRBV27|NA|TRBD1|TRBJ2-3
TGTGCCAGCAGTTCCTTGGGACAGGTTAGCACAGATACGCAGTATTTT
CASSSLGQVSTDTQYF
>TRBV11-2|NA|NA|TRBJ2-7
TGTGCCAGCAGCACACTGCGGGACAGCTCCTACGAGCAGTACTTC
CASSTLRDSSYEQYF
>TRBV15|NA|NA|TRBJ1-2
TGTGCCACCACCACCTGGGGGGGGCGGTCCGGCTACACCTTC
CATTTWGGRSGYTF
>TRBV4-3|NA|NA|TRBJ1-6
TGCGCCAGCAGCCAAGATCCCAGGCCGGTTAATTCACCCCTCCACTTT
CASSQDPRPVNSPLHF
>TRBV6-1|few|TRBD2|TRBJ2-5
TGTGCCAGCAGTGAGACTAGCGGGGGGGCAGAGACCCAGTACTTC
CASSETSGGAETQYF
>TRBV28|NA|NA|TRBJ1-2
TGTGCCATCCAGACAGCTAACTATGGCTACACCTTC
CAIQTANYGYTF
>TRBV28|NA|NA|TRBJ2-1
TGTGCCAGCAGTCCCACCGGGACTTTGAGCTCCTACAATGAGCAGTTCTTC
CASSPTGTLSSYNEQFF
>TRBV10-2|NA|NA|TRBJ1-4
TGCGCCAGCACGGGACACCTAAATGAAAAACTGTTTTTT
CASTGHLNEKLFF
>TRBV7-3|once|NA|TRBJ1-2
TGTGCCAGCAGCACACGCCAGGGGCCTAACTATGGCTACACCTTC
CASSTRQGPNYGYTF
>TRBV27|NA|NA|TRBJ2-3
TGTGCCAGCAGTTGGGGGGTCACTAGCACAGATACGCAGTATTTT
CASSWGVTSTDTQYF
>TRBV5-6|NA|TRBD1|TRBJ1-1
TGTGCCAGCAGCTTAACCGGGACAGTGAACACTGAAGCTTTCTTT
CASSLTGTVNTEAFF
>TRBV4-3|NA|TRBD1|TRBJ2-1
TGCGCCAGCAGCCAAGCTACAGGGGGCTATGAGCAGTTCTTC
CASSQATGGYEQFF
>TRBV27|NA|TRBD2|TRBJ2-3
TGTGCCAGCAGTTCTCAACTAGCGACGACAGATACGCAGTATTTT
CASSSQLATTDTQYF
>TRBV5-6|NA|TRBD1|TRBJ2-5
TGTGCCAGCAGCGCCGAAGGGACAGGGGGAGAGACCCAGTACTTC
CASSAEGTGGETQYF
>TRBV18|once|NA|TRBJ2-6
TGTGCCAGCTCGAGGGCGGGGTATGGGGCCAACGTCCTGACTTTC
CASSRAGYGANVLTF